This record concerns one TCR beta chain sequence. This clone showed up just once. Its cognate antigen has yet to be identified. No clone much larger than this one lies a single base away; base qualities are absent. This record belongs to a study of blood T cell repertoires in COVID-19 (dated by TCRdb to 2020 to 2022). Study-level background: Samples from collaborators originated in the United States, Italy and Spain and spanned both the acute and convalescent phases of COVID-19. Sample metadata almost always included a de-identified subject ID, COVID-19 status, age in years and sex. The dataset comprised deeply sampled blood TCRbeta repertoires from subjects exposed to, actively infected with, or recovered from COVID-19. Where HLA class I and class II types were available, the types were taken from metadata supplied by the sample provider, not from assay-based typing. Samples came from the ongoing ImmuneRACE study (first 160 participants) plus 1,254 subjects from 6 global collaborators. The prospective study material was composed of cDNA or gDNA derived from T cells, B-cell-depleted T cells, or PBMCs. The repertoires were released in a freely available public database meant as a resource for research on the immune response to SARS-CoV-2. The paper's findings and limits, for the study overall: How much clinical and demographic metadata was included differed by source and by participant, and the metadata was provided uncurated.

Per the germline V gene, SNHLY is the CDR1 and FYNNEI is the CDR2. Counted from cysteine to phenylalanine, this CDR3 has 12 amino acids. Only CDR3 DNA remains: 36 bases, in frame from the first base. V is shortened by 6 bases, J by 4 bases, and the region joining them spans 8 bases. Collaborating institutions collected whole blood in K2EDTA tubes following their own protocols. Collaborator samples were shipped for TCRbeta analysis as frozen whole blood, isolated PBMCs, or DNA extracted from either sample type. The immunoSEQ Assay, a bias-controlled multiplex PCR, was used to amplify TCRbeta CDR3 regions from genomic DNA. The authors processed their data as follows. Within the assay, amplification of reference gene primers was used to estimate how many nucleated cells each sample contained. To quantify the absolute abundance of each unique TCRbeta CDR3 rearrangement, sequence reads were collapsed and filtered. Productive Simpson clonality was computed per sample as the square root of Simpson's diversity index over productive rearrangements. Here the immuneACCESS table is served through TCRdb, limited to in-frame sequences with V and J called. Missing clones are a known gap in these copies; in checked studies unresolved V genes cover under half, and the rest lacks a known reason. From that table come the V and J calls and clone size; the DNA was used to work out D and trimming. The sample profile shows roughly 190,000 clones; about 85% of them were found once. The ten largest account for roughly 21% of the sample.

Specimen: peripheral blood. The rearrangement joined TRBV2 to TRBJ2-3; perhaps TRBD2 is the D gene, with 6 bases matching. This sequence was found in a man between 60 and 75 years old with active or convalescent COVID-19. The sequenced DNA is TGTGCCAGCAGCCCGGGGGCAGATACGCAGTATTTT. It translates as CASSPGADTQYF.